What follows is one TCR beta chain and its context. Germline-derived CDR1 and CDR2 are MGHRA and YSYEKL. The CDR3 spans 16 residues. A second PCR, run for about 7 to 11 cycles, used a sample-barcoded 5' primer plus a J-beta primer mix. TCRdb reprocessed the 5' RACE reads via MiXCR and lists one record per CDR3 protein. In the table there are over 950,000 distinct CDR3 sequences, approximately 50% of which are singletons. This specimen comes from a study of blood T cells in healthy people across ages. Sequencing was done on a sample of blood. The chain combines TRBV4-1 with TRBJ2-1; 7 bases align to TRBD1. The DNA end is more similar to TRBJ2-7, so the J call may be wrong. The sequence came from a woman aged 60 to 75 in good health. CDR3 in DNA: TGCGCCAGCAGCCAGGCTACAGGGGTGACCTACAATGAGCAGTACTTC. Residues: CASSQATGVTYNEQYF.